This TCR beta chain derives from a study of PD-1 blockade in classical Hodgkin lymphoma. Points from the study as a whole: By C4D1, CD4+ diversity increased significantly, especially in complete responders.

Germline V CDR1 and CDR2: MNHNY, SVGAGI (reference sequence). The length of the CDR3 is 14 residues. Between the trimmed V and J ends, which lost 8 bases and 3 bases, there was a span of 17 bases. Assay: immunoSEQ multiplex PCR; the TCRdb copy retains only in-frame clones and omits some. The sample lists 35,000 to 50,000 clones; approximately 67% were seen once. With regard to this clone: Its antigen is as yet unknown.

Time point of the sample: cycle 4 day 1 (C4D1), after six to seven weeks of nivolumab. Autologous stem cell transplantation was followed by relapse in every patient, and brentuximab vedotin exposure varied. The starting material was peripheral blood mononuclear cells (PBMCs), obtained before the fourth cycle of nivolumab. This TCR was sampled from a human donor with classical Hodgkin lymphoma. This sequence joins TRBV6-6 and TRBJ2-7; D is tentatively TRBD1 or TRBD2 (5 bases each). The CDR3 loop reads CASEGRAGRYEQYF. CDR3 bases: TGTGCCAGCGAGGGCAGGGCAGGCCGCTACGAGCAGTACTTC.